This TCR beta chain was sequenced in a study of OX40 agonist ivuxolimab in advanced cancers. Exclusion applied to patients with autoimmune disease history or systemic immunosuppression. Sequenced by immunoSEQ multiplex PCR; TCRdb stores in-frame clones only, minus some. The table records under 95,000 clones, 70% to 90% of them present only once. Findings of the study overall: Relatively little clonal expansion, among the lowest observed, appeared in partial responders at 0.1-3.0 mg/kg. Both blood CD4+ and CD8+ T cells showed clonal growth by week 6 at 0.1 to 3.0 mg/kg.

CDR1 and CDR2 from the germline V gene are SEHNR and FQNEAQ (reference sequence). The CDR3 covers 16 residues. V was trimmed by 5 bases and J by 1 base, leaving 15 bases between them. Concerning this clone: Its antigen is unknown.

The V gene is TRBV7-9, the J gene TRBJ1-3; D gene unclear. The sequenced sample was CD4+ or CD8+ T cells sorted from blood, obtained in a trial of the OX40 agonist ivuxolimab. The sequence was obtained from an adult with an advanced solid tumor such as melanoma, head and neck, liver or kidney cancer. CDR3 in amino acids: CASSPGRLPSGNTIYF. DNA of the CDR3: TGTGCCAGCAGCCCTGGGCGGCTGCCGTCTGGAAACACCATATATTTT.